Below are 13 T cell receptor beta chains sequenced from a single sample in a study of CD8+ T cells in alopecia areata. As to treatment: oral pan-JAK inhibitor, 5-10 mg twice daily. Investigators isolated RNA and reverse transcribed it into cDNA to act as the sequencing template. Only in-frame clones appear in the TCRdb table, and some are missing; sequencing was by immunoSEQ multiplex PCR. The sample has 190,000 or so clones; around 50% are singletons. The sequences come from CD8+ T cells sorted from blood, collected at week 24, from a patient treated with tofacitinib. The source of these receptors is a human donor with alopecia areata.

The chain employs TRBV7-8 and TRBJ1-4; no clear D gene. The germline V gene has CDR1 SGHVS and CDR2 FQNEAQ. This CDR3 comprises 12 residues. V dropped 5 bases and J dropped 7 bases, with 8 bases sitting between them. The DNA for the CDR3 is TGTGCCAGCAGCCCAAAGAGTGAAAAACTGTTTTTT. Translation: CASSPKSEKLFF.

The chain carries TRBV19 and TRBJ2-3; 14 bases are shared with TRBD2. CDR1 is LNHDA, CDR2 SQIVND, per germline (reference sequence). This CDR3 contains 18 residues. Losses at the gene ends were 5 bases for V and 0 bases for J; bases not matched to a gene: 7. This CDR3 is CASSGRTSGGPSTDTQYF. CDR3 in DNA: TGTGCCAGTAGTGGCCGGACTAGCGGGGGGCCTAGCACAGATACGCAGTATTTT. The whole variable domain, filled in from reference TRBV19 and TRBJ2-3, reads DGGITQSPKYLFRKEGQNVTLSCEQNLNHDAMYWYRQDPGQGLRLIYYSQIVNDFQKGDIAEGYSVSREKKESFPLTVTSAQKNPTAFYLCASSGRTSGGPSTDTQYFGPGTRLTVL.

This clone was detected only once. The rearrangement joins TRBV13 to TRBJ1-3; TRBD1 might be the D (5 bases). Germline-derived CDR1 and CDR2 are PRHDT and FYEKMQ (reference sequence). V was clipped by 5 bases and J by 0 bases, with 11 bases between them. The CDR3 runs to 15 residues. This CDR3 reads CASSNGASSGNTIYF. The DNA of the CDR3 is TGTGCCAGCAGCAACGGGGCGAGCTCTGGAAACACCATATATTTT.

Turning to this clone: A far larger clone is off by one base, so a read error is likely. The CDR3, as DNA: TGTGCCAGCAGCTTGATTGCAACTAATGAAAAACTGTTTTTT. Translating it yields CASSLIATNEKLFF. The V and J genes are TRBV4-2 and TRBJ1-4; no firm D call. Germline CDR1 reads LGHNA; CDR2 reads YNFKEQ. There are 14 residues in the CDR3. Trimming stripped 5 bases from V and 0 bases from J, with 7 bases between.

V usage is TRBV30 and J usage is TRBJ2-1; 9 positions match TRBD1. With 7 bases clipped from V and 2 bases from J, the junction kept 9 bases outside the gene matches. The CDR3 has 15 amino acids. From germline, CDR1 is GTSNPN and CDR2 SVGIG (reference sequence). The CDR3 loop reads CASTPDRGPYNEQFF. CDR3 DNA: TGTGCCTCCACGCCGGACAGGGGACCCTACAATGAGCAGTTCTTC.

V gene TRBV23-1 combines with J gene TRBJ2-7; D is possibly TRBD2 (6 bases). TRBV23-1 is placed among ORFs of uncertain function. CDR3 length: 13 amino acids. The ends were cut back, 8 bases at V and 3 bases at J, with 14 bases in the middle. The CDR3 sequence: CASPPWEDYEQYF. In nucleotides, the CDR3 is TGCGCCAGCCCACCTTGGGAGGACTACGAGCAGTACTTC.

The gene calls are TRBV30 and TRBJ1-3, with TRBD1 matching 8 bases. The CDR3 runs 13 residues. V shed 3 bases, J shed 4 bases, and the junction held 2 bases outside the gene matches. Germline V lookup: CDR1 GTSNPN, CDR2 SVGIG (reference sequence). This chain's CDR3 is CAWSGDRGNTIYF. CDR3 in DNA: TGTGCCTGGAGCGGGGACAGGGGAAACACCATATATTTT.

This clone was detected only a few times. The junction departs from germline at one end; a sequencing error may be responsible. This rearrangement joins TRBV12-5 to TRBJ2-2; D is unclear. The germline V gene encodes CDR1 LGHNT and CDR2 FRNRAP. CDR3 length equals 12 residues. In nucleotides, the CDR3 is TGTGCTAGTGCTTTGGTTACCGGGGAGCTGTTTTTT. This gives the protein CASALVTGELFF.

V and J are TRBV25-1 and TRBJ2-5; a possible D gene is TRBD2 (5 bases). The CDR3 length is 11 residues. The V and J ends lost 4 bases and 5 bases respectively, with 5 bases between them. CDR1 and CDR2 from the germline V gene are MGHDK and SYGVNS. As DNA, the CDR3 is TGTGCCAGCAGTGCGGGGGAGACCCAGTACTTC. Translating gives CASSAGETQYF.

The table lists this clone with a few counts. V gene TRBV2 combines with J gene TRBJ1-6; 7 bases are a match to TRBD1. The CDR3 has 16 amino acids. V gave up 2 bases and J gave up 7 bases; unmatched junction bases: 8. CDR1 is SNHLY, CDR2 FYNNEI, per germline. The CDR3, as DNA: TGTGCCAGCAGTGAAAGGGTGACAGGGATGAATTCACCCCTCCACTTT. Its protein product is CASSERVTGMNSPLHF.

This clone was observed a handful of times. The chain employs TRBV29-1 and TRBJ2-1; either TRBD1 or TRBD2 may supply D (5 bases each). Trimming stripped 4 bases from V and 6 bases from J, with 10 bases between. This CDR3 contains 12 residues. Germline lookup yields CDR1 SQVTM and CDR2 ANQGSEA. In DNA form, the CDR3 reads TGCAGCGTTGCCGGGACGCGCAATGAGCAGTTCTTC. Its protein is CSVAGTRNEQFF.

For the CDR3, the DNA is TGTGCCAGCAGCACCTCAGCGGGGGGTAGGGTAGAGACCCAGTACTTC. Encoded protein: CASSTSAGGRVETQYF. V usage is TRBV9 and J usage is TRBJ2-5; 9 positions agree with TRBD2. Losses at the gene ends were 4 bases for V and 4 bases for J; bases not matched to a gene: 11. The length of the CDR3 is 16 residues. Germline CDR1 SGDLS, CDR2 YYNGEE.

V gene TRBV10-2 combines with J gene TRBJ1-5, with unresolved D. Germline V lookup: CDR1 WSHSY, CDR2 SAAADI. The CDR3 consists of 16 residues. The V gene lost 4 bases and the J gene lost 4 bases, with 17 bases spanning the gap. CDR3 DNA sequence: TGCGCCAGCAGTGGGTCGTGGGTACAGCCTAATCAGCCCCAGCATTTT. Residues: CASSGSWVQPNQPQHF.